The entry below gives a single T cell receptor (beta chain) sequence along with its context. What it binds is unknown. This specimen belongs to a study of T cell responses to AZD1222 COVID-19 vaccine. The study, taken as a whole, reports: Mapped onto spike, vaccine-associated CD4 TCRs spanned it and were dominant at 160-218 and 743-854. In a largely white British group with more females than males, clonal diversity was possibly underestimated. Only six AZD1222 recipients tested seropositive at baseline.

CDR1 and CDR2 (germline): SGHKS, YYEKEE (reference sequence). Trimming removed 1 base at V and 5 bases at J, with 18 bases between. CDR3 size: 16 residues. The protocol was immunoSEQ multiplex PCR, while the TCRdb copy is restricted to in-frame clones and leaves out a portion. In the table there are 85,000 to 100,000 clones, roughly 85% of which are singletons. This receptor was obtained from an adult in good health. Sample: peripheral blood, taken on day 0 of AZD1222 vaccination. The chain recombines TRBV5-5 with TRBJ1-1; no definite D call. This CDR3 is CASSLLVIGTRTEAFF. Written as DNA, the CDR3 is TGTGCCAGCAGCTTGTTAGTAATCGGAACGCGGACTGAAGCTTTCTTT.